The T cell receptor beta chain under discussion was sequenced for a study of T cells in Graves' hyperthyroidism and ophthalmopathy. This clonotype was seen at least ten times. CDR1 and CDR2 from the germline V gene are MDHEN and SYDVKM. The CDR3 extends over 15 amino acids. Trimming took 4 bases from V and 2 from J, leaving 12 bases between them. It was RNA transcripts that yielded the amplified TCR beta CDR3 regions. The HTBI primer set drove a first-round RT-PCR of the TCR CDR3. In TCRdb, the multiplex PCR reads were re-called with MiXCR into one record per CDR3 protein. The table has about 160,000 distinct CDR3 sequences, over 8% seen once. The hyperthyroidism was newly diagnosed and had lasted under 2 months; the patients were aged 18 to 65. Patients with uncontrolled infections, other autoimmune diseases, pregnancy or lactation were excluded. Diagnosis relied on clinical symptoms, serum thyroxine and TRAb, thyroid ultrasound and orbital computed tomography. Isolation of PBMCs was performed on about 10 ml fresh peripheral blood.

Sequencing was done on a sample of blood. The genes are TRBV28 and TRBJ1-5; a weak D match, TRBD1 (6 bases). The sequence derives from a woman between 18 and 29 years old with Graves' hyperthyroidism that later progressed to Graves' ophthalmopathy. The CDR3 DNA sequence: TGTGCCAGCAGTTATTTACAGGGAGGCAATCAGCCCCAGCATTTT. This encodes CASSYLQGGNQPQHF.